The T cell receptor (beta chain) under discussion was sequenced for a study of T cells after posttransplantation cyclophosphamide. Concerning this clone itself: Its antigen is unidentified.

Study results and limitations: Recipient CMV seropositivity and CMV reactivation strongly tracked TRB clonality. Donor CD8+ memory clones often dominated recipient blood repertoires at later times. TRB overlap between skin or GI tissue T cells and blood was limited.

Profiled with immunoSEQ multiplex PCR; TCRdb holds only in-frame clones, not every one. The profile shows approximately 39,000 clones, roughly 78% of them singletons. A marrow graft followed busulfan-fludarabine conditioning, with cyclophosphamide on days +3 and +4. The germline CDR1 and CDR2 sequences are ENHRY and SYGVKD. V lost 6 bases and J lost 6; bases outside the gene matches: 17. This CDR3 spans 18 amino acids. The chain recombines TRBV10-3 with TRBJ2-1; 10 bases fit TRBD2. The sequence came from a female patient in her thirties or forties who received an allogeneic stem cell transplant from a related donor, was CMV-positive, and had no GVHD. T cells may partly derive from the graft donor. The input for sequencing was CD4+ T cells sorted from blood, taken approximately 1,900 days after a stem cell transplant with posttransplant cyclophosphamide. In nucleotides, the CDR3 is TGTGCCATCAGCTACCGACTAGCGGGTGGGGCTTCGGTCAATGAGCAGTTCTTC. This sequence encodes CAISYRLAGGASVNEQFF.